The entry that follows covers one T cell receptor beta chain sequence. The data derive from a study of blood T cell repertoires in COVID-19. About the research overall: The United States, Italy and Spain supplied acute and convalescent COVID-19 samples.

This table comes from immunoSEQ multiplex PCR, and its TCRdb copy is limited to in-frame clones, with some not included. The data show some 180,000 clones, over 80% seen once. The germline CDR1 and CDR2 sequences are MGHDK and SYGVNS. The CDR3 runs 17 residues. The V end lost 1 base, the J end lost 6 bases, and 19 bases lay between the germline ends. The sequenced material came from peripheral blood. The chain is built from TRBV25-1 and TRBJ2-1; TRBD1 is a possible D gene (5 bases). The TCR sequence derives from a woman aged 55-69 years with COVID-19, enrolled during active disease. Here the CDR3 reads CASSESQTRIRGNEQFF. In nucleotides, the CDR3 is TGTGCCAGCAGTGAATCCCAGACCCGAATTAGGGGCAATGAGCAGTTCTTC.